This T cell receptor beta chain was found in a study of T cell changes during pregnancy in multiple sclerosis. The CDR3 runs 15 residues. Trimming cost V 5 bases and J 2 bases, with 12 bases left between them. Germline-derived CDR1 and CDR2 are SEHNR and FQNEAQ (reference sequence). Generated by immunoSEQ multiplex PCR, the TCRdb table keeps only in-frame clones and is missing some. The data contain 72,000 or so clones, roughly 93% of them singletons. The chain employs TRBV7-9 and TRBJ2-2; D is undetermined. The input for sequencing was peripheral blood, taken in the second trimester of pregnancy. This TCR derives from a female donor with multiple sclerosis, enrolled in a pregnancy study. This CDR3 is CASSPLRLNTGELFF. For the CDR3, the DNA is TGTGCCAGCAGCCCGCTCAGGCTCAACACCGGGGAGCTGTTTTTT. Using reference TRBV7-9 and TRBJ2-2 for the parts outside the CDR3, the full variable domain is DTGVSQNPRHKITKRGQNVTFRCDPISEHNRLYWYRQTLGQGPEFLTYFQNEAQLEKSRLLSDRFSAERPKGSFSTLEIQRTEQGDSAMYLCASSPLRLNTGELFFGEGSRLTVL.